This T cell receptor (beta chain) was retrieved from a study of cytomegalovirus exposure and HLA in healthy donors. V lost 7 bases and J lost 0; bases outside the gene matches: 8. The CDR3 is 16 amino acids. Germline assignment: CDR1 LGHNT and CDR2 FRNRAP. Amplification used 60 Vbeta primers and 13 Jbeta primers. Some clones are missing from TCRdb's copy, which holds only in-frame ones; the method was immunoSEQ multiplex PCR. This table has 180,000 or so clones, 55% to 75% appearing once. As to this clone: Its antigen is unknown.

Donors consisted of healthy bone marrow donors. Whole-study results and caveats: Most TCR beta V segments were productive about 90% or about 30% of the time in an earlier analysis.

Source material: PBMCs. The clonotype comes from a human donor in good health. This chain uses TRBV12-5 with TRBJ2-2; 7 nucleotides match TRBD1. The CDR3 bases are TGTGCTAGTGCCGATTACGGACAGGCGAACACCGGGGAGCTGTTTTTT. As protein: CASADYGQANTGELFF. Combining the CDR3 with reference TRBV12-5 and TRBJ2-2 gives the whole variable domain DARVTQTPRHKVTEMGQEVTMRCQPILGHNTVFWYRQTMMQGLELLAYFRNRAPLDDSGMPKDRFSAEMPDATLATLKIQPSEPRDSAVYFCASADYGQANTGELFFGEGSRLTVL.